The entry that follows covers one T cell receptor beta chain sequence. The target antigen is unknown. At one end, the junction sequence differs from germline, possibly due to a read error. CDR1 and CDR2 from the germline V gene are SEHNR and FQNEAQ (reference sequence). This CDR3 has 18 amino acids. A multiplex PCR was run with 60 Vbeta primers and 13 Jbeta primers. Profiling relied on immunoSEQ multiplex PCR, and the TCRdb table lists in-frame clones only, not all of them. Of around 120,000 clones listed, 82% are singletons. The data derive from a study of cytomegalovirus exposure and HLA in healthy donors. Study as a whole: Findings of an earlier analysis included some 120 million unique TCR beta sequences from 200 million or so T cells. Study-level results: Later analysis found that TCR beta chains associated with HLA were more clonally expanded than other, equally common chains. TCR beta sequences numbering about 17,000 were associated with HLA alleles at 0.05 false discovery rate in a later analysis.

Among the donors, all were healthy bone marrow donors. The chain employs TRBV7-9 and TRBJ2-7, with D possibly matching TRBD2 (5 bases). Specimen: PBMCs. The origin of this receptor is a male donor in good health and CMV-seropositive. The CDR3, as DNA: TGTTCCAGCACCCAAGGACTGTTAATTACCAGCGACTCCTACGAGCAGTACTTC. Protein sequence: CSSTQGLLITSDSYEQYF.